The rows below give T cell receptor beta chains drawn from one sample of a study of human thymus T cells. The table came from immunoSEQ multiplex PCR; TCRdb's copy has only in-frame clones and leaves some out. Among about 43,000 clones listed, 85% to 95% were seen once. The sample was blood. The receptors come from a girl under three years old with a congenital heart defect but otherwise immunologically healthy. CDR3s include the opening cysteine and the closing phenylalanine or tryptophan. D genes are given only for firm matches. Size is omitted from some rows. Given values are once, few, many or a class for expanded clones.

12	TRBV29-1	once	TRBJ2-7	TRBD1	CSGIIGQGPEAF	TGCAGCGGCATCATCGGACAGGGGCCAGAGGCTTTC
16	TRBV5-1	-	TRBJ2-7	TRBD1	CASSPRDSEGTYEQYF	TGCGCCAGCAGCCCTAGGGACAGTGAGGGTACCTACGAGCAGTACTTC
14	TRBV7-2	-	TRBJ2-7	TRBD1	CASSWGTVVYEQYF	TGTGCCAGCAGCTGGGGGACAGTAGTCTACGAGCAGTACTTC
13	TRBV7-2	-	TRBJ2-2	-	CASSLSRGGELFF	TGTGCCAGCAGCTTATCACGGGGTGGGGAGCTGTTTTTT
13	TRBV7-3	-	TRBJ2-1	-	CASSATGRDEQFF	TGTGCCAGCAGCGCCACAGGGAGGGATGAGCAGTTCTTC
15	TRBV28	once	TRBJ2-2	-	CASTTPWTETGELFF	TGTGCCAGCACTACTCCTTGGACAGAGACCGGGGAGCTGTTTTTT
15	TRBV27	once	TRBJ2-3	TRBD2	CASSPQRTRFGTQYF	TGTGCCAGCAGTCCCCAACGGACTAGATTCGGTACGCAGTATTTT
18	TRBV10-1	once	TRBJ2-3	TRBD2	CASRGTSGSTFSTDTQYF	TGCGCCAGCAGGGGGACTAGCGGGAGTACTTTTAGCACAGATACGCAGTATTTT
14	TRBV27	-	TRBJ2-3	-	CASSLRGSTDTQYF	TGTGCCAGCAGTTTACGGGGGAGTACAGATACGCAGTATTTT
16	TRBV7-9	few	TRBJ1-3	-	CASSERAGFSGNTIYF	TGTGCCAGCAGCGAGAGGGCGGGATTCTCTGGAAACACCATATATTTT
17	TRBV7-2	once	TRBJ2-7	TRBD1	CASSLVRDRYPRYEQYF	TGTGCCAGCAGCTTAGTAAGGGACAGGTACCCCCGTTACGAGCAGTACTTC
17	TRBV4-2	-	TRBJ2-5	TRBD2	CASSQGPSGRGGETQYF	TGTGCCAGCAGCCAAGGTCCTAGCGGGAGGGGGGGAGAGACCCAGTACTTC
12	TRBV28	-	TRBJ1-3	-	CASLEGGNTIYF	TGTGCCAGCTTAGAAGGCGGAAACACCATATATTTT
13	TRBV7-6	few	TRBJ2-7	-	CASSLATTYEQYF	TGTGCCAGCAGCTTAGCAACAACCTACGAGCAGTACTTC
13	TRBV7-3	once	TRBJ1-2	-	CASSLRAGDGYTF	TGTGCCAGCAGCTTACGGGCAGGGGATGGCTACACCTTC
14	TRBV30	-	TRBJ2-7	-	CAWGGSGDSYEQYF	TGTGCCTGGGGGGGGAGCGGAGACTCCTACGAGCAGTACTTC
15	TRBV7-9	-	TRBJ2-1	TRBD1	CASRRLGTGFNEQFF	TGTGCCAGCCGCCGCCTCGGGACAGGGTTCAATGAGCAGTTCTTC
13	TRBV27	few	TRBJ1-5	-	CASRRSATGPQHF	TGTGCCAGCAGAAGGAGCGCCACGGGGCCCCAGCATTTT
17	TRBV27	-	TRBJ2-3	TRBD1	CASSHLQGAGRTDTQYF	TGTGCCAGCAGTCATCTCCAGGGGGCGGGACGCACAGATACGCAGTATTTT
15	TRBV5-4	-	TRBJ2-3	TRBD2	CASSNLAGPGSTQYF	TGTGCCAGCAGTAATTTAGCGGGACCGGGGAGTACGCAGTATTTT
13	TRBV27	-	TRBJ2-1	-	CASSLSTYNEQFF	TGTGCCAGCAGTTTATCGACCTACAATGAGCAGTTCTTC
17	TRBV18	-	TRBJ2-1	TRBD2	CASSPGTSGSVNNEQFF	TGTGCCAGCTCGCCCGGGACTAGCGGGAGTGTGAACAATGAGCAGTTCTTC
14	TRBV27	once	TRBJ2-5	-	CASSLWGGARTQYF	TGTGCCAGCAGTTTATGGGGGGGGGCGAGGACCCAGTACTTC
17	TRBV11-2	-	TRBJ2-7	TRBD2	CASSQRWTSGRFYEQYF	TGTGCCAGCAGCCAAAGATGGACTAGCGGGAGGTTCTACGAGCAGTACTTC
15	TRBV7-2	-	TRBJ2-1	TRBD2	CASSLASLAGNEQFF	TGTGCCAGCAGCTTAGCGAGTCTAGCGGGCAATGAGCAGTTCTTC
12	TRBV13	-	TRBJ2-2	-	CASSPSTGELFF	TGTGCCAGCAGCCCCAGTACTGGGGAGCTGTTTTTT
15	TRBV18	-	TRBJ2-3	TRBD2	CASSPSGRVTDTQYF	TGTGCCAGCTCACCTAGCGGGAGGGTCACAGATACGCAGTATTTT
13	TRBV6-1	-	TRBJ1-2	-	CASFLVLGRGYTF	TGTGCCAGCTTTTTGGTACTGGGGAGAGGCTACACCTTC
14	TRBV27	-	TRBJ1-1	-	CASNTGPSNTEAFF	TGTGCCAGCAACACGGGGCCCTCGAACACTGAAGCTTTCTTT
18	TRBV5-1	-	TRBJ1-4	-	CASSPILWGASTNEKLFF	TGCGCCAGCAGCCCGATCCTGTGGGGGGCCTCAACTAATGAAAAACTGTTTTTT